The next 29 T cell receptor beta chains were all read from a single sample in a study of blood T cell repertoires in COVID-19. Using immunoSEQ multiplex PCR, the repertoire was profiled, and TCRdb retains in-frame clones only, with some absent. The sample has approximately 300,000 clones; 90% to 95% are singletons. Sequencing was carried out using PBMCs or T cells enriched from blood (not recorded which). These receptors were obtained from a woman aged 25 to 39 who had been exposed to COVID-19.

The V call is TRBV9, the J call TRBJ1-3; 8 bases line up with TRBD1. The germline gives CDR1 SGDLS, CDR2 YYNGEE. The ends lost 3 bases at V and 8 bases at J; junction bases unmatched: 16. This CDR3 is 17 amino acids long. The CDR3 sequence is CASSASAGTGTGYTIYF. The CDR3 bases are TGTGCCAGCAGCGCATCTGCCGGGACAGGCACCGGGTACACCATATATTTT.

This clone was picked up one time. The chain couples TRBV9 to TRBJ2-7; no firm D call. V was cut by 3 bases and J by 3 bases, with 10 bases left in between. The germline V gene has CDR1 SGDLS and CDR2 YYNGEE. CDR3 length: 13 amino acids. CDR3 sequence: CASSGSTDYEQYF. CDR3 sequence (DNA): TGTGCCAGCAGCGGATCCACAGACTACGAGCAGTACTTC.

This chain links TRBV23-1 with TRBJ2-7; D gene uncertain. TRBV23-1 is annotated as an ORF whose role is uncertain. This CDR3 contains 13 residues. The germline V and J ends were trimmed by 2 bases and 5 bases, with 10 bases remaining between them. The CDR3 sequence: CASSQMTSHEQYF. For the CDR3, the DNA is TGCGCCAGCAGTCAAATGACTTCTCACGAGCAGTACTTC.

This clone is a singleton in its sample. V is TRBV5-8 and J is TRBJ2-7; no reliable D call. This CDR3 comprises 14 residues. V was clipped by 6 bases and J by 3 bases, with 16 bases between them. CDR1 is SGHTS and CDR2 is YDEGEE in the germline V gene. CDR3 nucleotide sequence: TGTGCCAGCAACCCCCGCGCGCGGAACTACGAGCAGTACTTC. Translated: CASNPRARNYEQYF.

The chain joins TRBV6-5 to TRBJ1-4; 7 bases are shared with TRBD1. The CDR3 consists of 15 residues. Germline trimming cut 0 bases from V and 4 bases from J; bases unmatched to any gene: 2. Germline CDR1 reads MNHEY; CDR2 reads SVGAGI. CDR3 sequence: CASSYSTGDNEKLFF. The CDR3 nucleotides read TGTGCCAGCAGTTACTCTACAGGGGATAATGAAAAACTGTTTTTT.

The rearrangement uses TRBV28 and TRBJ1-2; D is uncertain. CDR1 and CDR2 from the germline V gene are MDHEN and SYDVKM. The CDR3 runs to 16 residues. Trimming removed 2 bases at V and 1 base at J, with 14 bases between. CDR3 loop: CASSLTIDPYNYGYTF. The CDR3 bases are TGTGCCAGCAGTTTAACCATCGATCCCTATAACTATGGCTACACCTTC.

The chain employs TRBV27 and TRBJ2-2; D is unresolved. Trimming took off 6 bases at V and 0 bases at J, with 17 bases between the two ends. The CDR3 has 17 amino acids. CDR1 is MNHEY, CDR2 SMNVEV, per germline (reference sequence). The CDR3, as DNA: TGTGCCAGCAGCTGGAGATTCGGTCCCCCGAACACCGGGGAGCTGTTTTTT. Protein product: CASSWRFGPPNTGELFF.

This sequence joins TRBV5-6 and TRBJ2-3; D uncertain. Looked up from germline, CDR1 is SGHDT and CDR2 is YYEEEE. The CDR3 loop spans 15 amino acids. The V end was cut by 2 bases, the J end by 2 bases, with 12 bases between. The CDR3 loop is CASSFSMASTDTQYF. CDR3 in DNA: TGTGCCAGCAGCTTTTCCATGGCTTCCACAGATACGCAGTATTTT.

The chain links TRBV5-1 to TRBJ1-2; D perhaps matches TRBD1 (6 bases). V was pared by 3 bases and J by 2 bases, with 11 bases between. This CDR3 has 14 amino acids. Germline-derived CDR1 and CDR2 are SGHRS and YFSETQ. As DNA, the CDR3 is TGCGCCAGCAGCTATACCACAGGGAACTATGGCTACACCTTC. It is translated as CASSYTTGNYGYTF. The whole variable domain, filled in from reference TRBV5-1 and TRBJ1-2, reads KAGVTQTPRYLIKTRGQQVTLSCSPISGHRSVSWYQQTPGQGLQFLFEYFSETQRNKGNFPGRFSGRQFSNSRSEMNVSTLELGDSALYLCASSYTTGNYGYTFGSGTRLTVV.

This chain uses TRBV12-3 or TRBV12-4 with TRBJ1-2; the D is unclear. V was shortened by 5 bases and J by 4 bases, with 11 bases between the two germline ends. The CDR3 runs 13 residues. The CDR3 nucleotides read TGTGCCAGCAGTCCTACTTCCCCCTATGGCTACACCTTC. Residues: CASSPTSPYGYTF.

V is TRBV19 and J is TRBJ1-2, with 7 bases fitting TRBD1. CDR1 LNHDA and CDR2 SQIVND come from the germline V gene (reference sequence). This CDR3 has 12 residues. The junction had 7 bases not matched to a gene; V was cut back by 10 bases and J by 5 bases. The CDR3 region has the DNA TGTGCCACCGGAGGGGGCGCTTATGGCTACACCTTC. It yields the protein CATGGGAYGYTF.

CDR3 nucleotides: TGTGCCAGCAGCAGAGACAGGGACAACTATGGCTACACCTTC. This translates into CASSRDRDNYGYTF. The chain joins TRBV5-4 to TRBJ1-2; TRBD1 matches 7 bases. Trimming took 4 bases from V and 2 from J; bases not matched to a gene: 5. Germline CDR1 is SGHNT and CDR2 is YYREEE (reference sequence). The CDR3 extends over 14 amino acids.

The chain employs TRBV6-2 or TRBV6-3 and TRBJ1-2, with TRBD1 identical over 9 bases. The CDR3 extends over 15 amino acids. CDR1 is MNHEY, CDR2 SVGEGT, per germline. The J segment lost 4 bases and the V segment lost 5 bases, leaving 8 bases of the junction unmatched. In DNA form, the CDR3 reads TGTGCCAGCAGTGGTACAGGGGGCGGTGGCTATGGCTACACCTTC. Translation: CASSGTGGGGYGYTF.

This chain links TRBV5-1 with TRBJ2-5; TRBD2 matches 10 bases. There are 15 residues in the CDR3. The V segment lost 4 bases and the J segment 2 bases; nucleotides outside the gene matches: 5. CDR1 is SGHRS, CDR2 YFSETQ, per germline. CDR3: CASSLSGGQQETQYF. CDR3 sequence (DNA): TGCGCCAGCAGCCTTAGCGGGGGGCAACAAGAGACCCAGTACTTC.

The rearrangement uses TRBV21-1 and TRBJ2-1; TRBD1 reflects the table's D call only, with no check against the DNA. TRBV21-1 is a pseudogene locus. This CDR3 is built from 16 residues. In nucleotides, the CDR3 is TGTGCCAGCAGCTATTACTCAGGGTTACCCTACAATGAGCAGTTCTTC. Protein product: CASSYYSGLPYNEQFF.

Details on this clone: Its ends do not fully match the called genes, so a read error is possible. The chain couples TRBV24-1 to TRBJ2-6; TRBD2 might be the D (6 bases). The germline CDR1 and CDR2 sequences are KGHDR and SFDVKD. This CDR3 is built from 16 residues. For the CDR3, the DNA is TGTGCCACCGGTGAAACGGGGGACTCTGGGGCCAACGTCCTGACTTTC. Translating gives CATGETGDSGANVLTF.

V and J are TRBV27 and TRBJ2-1; TRBD2 agrees at 7 bases. Unmatched junction bases numbered 6, after V lost 3 bases and J lost 4 bases. The CDR3 covers 15 residues. Per the germline V gene, CDR1 is MNHEY and CDR2 is SMNVEV (reference sequence). Here the CDR3 reads CASSLIGGGYNEQFF. Here the CDR3 DNA reads TGTGCCAGCAGTTTGATCGGCGGGGGATACAATGAGCAGTTCTTC.

V and J are TRBV3-1 (or the pseudogene TRBV3-2) and TRBJ1-3; no clear D gene. Trimming took 10 bases from V and 0 from J, leaving 10 bases between them. This CDR3 is built from 13 residues. Germline CDR1 is LGHDT and CDR2 is YNNKEL (reference sequence). CDR3 nucleotides: TGTGCCACTTCGGGAAGCTCTGGAAACACCATATATTTT. The encoded protein is CATSGSSGNTIYF.

The rearrangement joins TRBV10-3 to TRBJ1-3; TRBD1 might be the D (5 bases). There are 14 residues in the CDR3. Trimming removed 8 bases at V and 4 bases at J, with 15 bases between. The germline V gene has CDR1 ENHRY and CDR2 SYGVKD. CDR3 in DNA: TGTGCCATCGGGGTTCAGGGTGCCGGAAACACCATATATTTT. It is translated as CAIGVQGAGNTIYF.

V is TRBV21-1 and J is TRBJ1-4. TRBV21-1 is recorded as a pseudogene. The CDR3 runs 15 residues. CDR3 protein: CASSILFATNEKLFF. The CDR3 coding sequence is TGTGCCAGCAGCATACTCTTTGCAACTAATGAAAAACTGTTTTTT.

The CDR3 is CASSPPSSSYNEQFF. CDR3 in DNA: TGTGCCAGCAGTCCTCCTTCGAGCTCCTACAATGAGCAGTTCTTC. The rearrangement links TRBV27 to TRBJ2-1; unclear D gene. Germline CDR1 MNHEY, CDR2 SMNVEV (reference sequence). The CDR3 consists of 15 residues. Trimming shortened V by 5 bases and J by 0 bases, and 11 bases separated the two germline ends.

The chain couples TRBV9 to TRBJ1-2, with D unclear. The CDR3 totals 16 residues. Germline V lookup: CDR1 SGDLS, CDR2 YYNGEE. The ends were cut back, 0 bases at V and 4 bases at J, with 16 bases in the middle. CDR3 in DNA: TGTGCCAGCAGCGTAGGTCAGACAAAACCTTTCTATGGCTACACCTTC. Amino acids: CASSVGQTKPFYGYTF.

This clone came up a few times. The genes are TRBV29-1 and TRBJ1-2, with D possibly matching TRBD1 (5 bases). The germline gives CDR1 SQVTM, CDR2 ANQGSEA. Trimming cost V 6 bases and J 1 base, with 15 bases left between them. This CDR3 region has 14 residues. CDR3 bases: TGCAGCGTGGCGGTGCGGGGGTTTAACTATGGCTACACCTTC. It yields the protein CSVAVRGFNYGYTF.

V usage is TRBV7-9 and J usage is TRBJ1-4; 10 nucleotides match TRBD1. Germline values: CDR1 SEHNR, CDR2 FQNEAQ (reference sequence). This CDR3 has 16 amino acids. The V and J ends lost 1 base and 8 bases, in that order; junction bases with no gene match: 7. The CDR3 here is CASSLDGTGEIEKLFF. CDR3 nucleotides: TGTGCCAGCAGCTTAGACGGGACAGGGGAGATAGAAAAACTGTTTTTT.

This clone was observed once. CDR3 loop: CASSQDRGMNTEAFF. CDR3 DNA: TGTGCCAGCAGCCAGGACAGGGGAATGAACACTGAAGCTTTCTTT. The gene calls are TRBV4-2 and TRBJ1-1, with 9 bases aligning to TRBD1. The germline gives CDR1 LGHNA, CDR2 YNFKEQ. Trimming at V came to 3 bases and at J to 0 bases, leaving 2 bases not matched to a gene. The CDR3 is made up of 15 amino acids.

The chain employs TRBV6-2 or TRBV6-3 and TRBJ1-3; D may be TRBD1 (5 bases). The CDR3 is 14 amino acids. V lost 6 bases and J lost 0, with 9 bases in between. Germline V lookup: CDR1 MNHEY, CDR2 SVGEGT. The CDR3 loop is CASSDSFSGNTIYF. CDR3 DNA: TGTGCCAGCAGCGACAGTTTCTCTGGAAACACCATATATTTT.

In this sample, this clone turned up once. For the CDR3, the DNA is TGTGCCAGCAGCTTATTAGCCCTCGGGAGGGCGAACACCGGGGAGCTGTTTTTT. Residues: CASSLLALGRANTGELFF. This chain connects TRBV7-9 to TRBJ2-2, with 8 bases identical to TRBD2. The CDR3 loop spans 18 amino acids. Trimming took 2 bases from V and 0 from J; bases not matched to a gene: 8. Germline CDR1 reads SEHNR; CDR2 reads FQNEAQ (reference sequence). The full variable domain, completed using reference TRBV7-9 and TRBJ2-2, is DTGVSQNPRHKITKRGQNVTFRCDPISEHNRLYWYRQTLGQGPEFLTYFQNEAQLEKSRLLSDRFSAERPKGSFSTLEIQRTEQGDSAMYLCASSLLALGRANTGELFFGEGSRLTVL.

This chain uses TRBV5-6 with TRBJ1-2, with 9 bases aligning to TRBD1. Germline V gene sequence: CDR1 SGHDT, CDR2 YYEEEE. The CDR3 contains 16 residues. The junction had 7 bases not matched to a gene; V was cut back by 0 bases and J by 4 bases. CDR3 loop: CASSLAETGGTYGYTF. The CDR3 nucleotides read TGTGCCAGCAGCTTGGCCGAGACAGGGGGAACCTATGGCTACACCTTC.

The V and J genes are TRBV5-1 and TRBJ2-3, with 7 bases fitting TRBD1. The CDR3 totals 13 residues. V trimming: 0 bases; J trimming: 9 bases; junction bases outside the gene matches: 4. Germline values: CDR1 SGHRS, CDR2 YFSETQ. This CDR3 is CASSLEGTVTQYF. CDR3 DNA sequence: TGCGCCAGCAGCTTGGAGGGGACAGTGACGCAGTATTTT.